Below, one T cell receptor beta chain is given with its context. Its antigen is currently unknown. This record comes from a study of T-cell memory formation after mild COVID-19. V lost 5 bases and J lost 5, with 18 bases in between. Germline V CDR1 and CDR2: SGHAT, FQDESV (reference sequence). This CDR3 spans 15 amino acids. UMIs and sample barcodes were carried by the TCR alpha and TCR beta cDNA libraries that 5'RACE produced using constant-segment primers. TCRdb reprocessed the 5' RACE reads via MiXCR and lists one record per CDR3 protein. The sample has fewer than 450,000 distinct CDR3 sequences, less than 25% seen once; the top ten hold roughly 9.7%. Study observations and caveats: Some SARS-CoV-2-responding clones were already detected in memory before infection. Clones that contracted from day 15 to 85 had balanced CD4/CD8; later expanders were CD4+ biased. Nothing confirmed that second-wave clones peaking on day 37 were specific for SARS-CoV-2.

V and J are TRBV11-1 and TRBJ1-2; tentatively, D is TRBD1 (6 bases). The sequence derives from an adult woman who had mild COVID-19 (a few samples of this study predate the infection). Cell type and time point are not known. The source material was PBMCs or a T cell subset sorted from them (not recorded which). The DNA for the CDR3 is TGTGCCAGCAGCCAGACGACAGGTACCCCTTATGGCTACACCTTC. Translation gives CASSQTTGTPYGYTF.